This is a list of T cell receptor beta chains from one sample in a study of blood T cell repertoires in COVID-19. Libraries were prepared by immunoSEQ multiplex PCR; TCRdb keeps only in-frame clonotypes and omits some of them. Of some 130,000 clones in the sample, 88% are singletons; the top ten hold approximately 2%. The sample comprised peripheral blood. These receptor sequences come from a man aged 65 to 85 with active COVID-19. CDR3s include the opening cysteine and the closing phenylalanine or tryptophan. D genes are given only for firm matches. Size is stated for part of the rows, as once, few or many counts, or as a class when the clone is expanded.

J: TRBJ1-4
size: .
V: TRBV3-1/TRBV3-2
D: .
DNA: TGTGCCAGCAGCCACACGGGTACAACTAATGAAAAACTGTTTTTT
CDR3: CASSHTGTTNEKLFF

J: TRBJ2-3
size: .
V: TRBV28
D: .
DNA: TGTGCCAGCAGTGGCGGTACGCAGTATTTT
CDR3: CASSGGTQYF

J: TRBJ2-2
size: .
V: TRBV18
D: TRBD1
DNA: TGTGCCAGCTCACCACCGCCGATGGGGACAGGCTTGAACACCGGGGAGCTGTTTTTT
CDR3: CASSPPPMGTGLNTGELFF

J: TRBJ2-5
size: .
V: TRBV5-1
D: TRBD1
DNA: TGCGCCAGCAGCCAAACAGGGGGTTTGGAGACCCAGTACTTC
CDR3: CASSQTGGLETQYF

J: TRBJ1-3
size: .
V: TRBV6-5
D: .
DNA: TGTGCCAGCAGGAAAGACAGTGCTGGAAACACCATATATTTT
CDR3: CASRKDSAGNTIYF

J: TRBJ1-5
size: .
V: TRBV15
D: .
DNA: TGTGCCACCAGCAGAGGGGAGGCGGCAGCTTATAGCAATCAGCCCCAGCATTTT
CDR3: CATSRGEAAAYSNQPQHF

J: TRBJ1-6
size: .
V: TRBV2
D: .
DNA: TGTGCCAGCAGTGAGAGTCGGGGCTCCTATAATTCACCCCTCCACTTT
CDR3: CASSESRGSYNSPLHF

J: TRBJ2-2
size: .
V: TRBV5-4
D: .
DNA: TGTGCCAGCAGCTCACCCCGGGACTCTCTGACCGGGGAGCTGTTTTTT
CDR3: CASSSPRDSLTGELFF

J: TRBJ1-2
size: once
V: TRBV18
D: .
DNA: TGTGCCAGCTCACCCAGACAGTCTAACTATGGCTACACCTTC
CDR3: CASSPRQSNYGYTF

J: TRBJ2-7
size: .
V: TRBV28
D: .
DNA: TGTGCCAGCACCCTATCCGGTGCAGGGCCCAGCTACGAGCAGTACTTC
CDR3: CASTLSGAGPSYEQYF

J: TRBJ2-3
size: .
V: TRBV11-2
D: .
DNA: TGTGCCAGCAGCTTAGCGTCAGGGTATAGCACAGATACGCAGTATTTT
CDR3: CASSLASGYSTDTQYF

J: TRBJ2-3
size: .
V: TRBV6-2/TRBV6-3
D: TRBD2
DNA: TGTGCCAGCAGTACTAGCGGGAGTTCTAGCACAGATACGCAGTATTTT
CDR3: CASSTSGSSSTDTQYF

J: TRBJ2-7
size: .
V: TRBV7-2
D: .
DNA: TGTGCCAGCAGCTTTTTCCCCGGCCAGGGGCACGAGCAGTACTTC
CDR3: CASSFFPGQGHEQYF

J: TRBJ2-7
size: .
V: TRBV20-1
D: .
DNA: TGCAGTGCTAGTCCCCGACTCCCCGGCGAGCAGTACTTC
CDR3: CSASPRLPGEQYF

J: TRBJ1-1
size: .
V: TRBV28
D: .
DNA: TGTGCCAGCAGTTTCTTAGGGGTGAACACTGAAGCTTTCTTT
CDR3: CASSFLGVNTEAFF

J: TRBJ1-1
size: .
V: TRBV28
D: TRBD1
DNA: TGTGCCGCTGGACAGGTCGGGACTGAAGCTTTCTTT
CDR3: CAAGQVGTEAFF

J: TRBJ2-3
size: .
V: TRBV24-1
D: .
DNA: TGTGCCACCAGTGATTTAGGCAGGGGCACGCATGATACGCAGTATTTT
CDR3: CATSDLGRGTHDTQYF

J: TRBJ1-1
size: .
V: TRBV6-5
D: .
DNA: TGTGCCAGCAGCGTCCAGGACATGAACACTGAAGCTTTCTTT
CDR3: CASSVQDMNTEAFF

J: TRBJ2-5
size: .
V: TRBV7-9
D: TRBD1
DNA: TGTGCCAGCAGCTTAGCCCGGGACAGGGGACGAGAGACCCAGTACTTC
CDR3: CASSLARDRGRETQYF

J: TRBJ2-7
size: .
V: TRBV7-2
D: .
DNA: TGTGCCAGCAGCCCGATCCCTAGAGCACCCTTAATGGGGCAGTACTACTTC
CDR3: CASSPIPRAPLMGQYYF

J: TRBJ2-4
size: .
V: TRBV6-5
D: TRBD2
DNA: TGTGCCAGCAGTTACCGGGGGGGCATTCAGTACTTC
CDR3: CASSYRGGIQYF

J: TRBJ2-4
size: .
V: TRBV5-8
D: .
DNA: TGTGCCAGCAGCTTCGGTGCCAACATTCAGTACTTC
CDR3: CASSFGANIQYF

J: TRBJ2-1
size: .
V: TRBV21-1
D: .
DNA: TGTGCCAGCAGCCTCGGACTAGCGGGAGGTTACAATGAGCAGTTCTTC
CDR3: CASSLGLAGGYNEQFF

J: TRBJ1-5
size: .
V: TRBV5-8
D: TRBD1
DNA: TGTGCCAGCAGCTCCACAGGGGGCCGTGGACAGCCCCAGCATTTT
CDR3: CASSSTGGRGQPQHF

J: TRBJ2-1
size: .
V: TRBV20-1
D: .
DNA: TGCAGTGCCCCGGGGTTCCCGGGGCAGTTCTTC
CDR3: CSAPGFPGQFF

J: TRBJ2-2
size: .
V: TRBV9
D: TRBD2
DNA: TGTGCCAGCAGCGTAGTCGCGGGAGGGCCGGGCACCGGGGAGCTGTTTTTT
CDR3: CASSVVAGGPGTGELFF

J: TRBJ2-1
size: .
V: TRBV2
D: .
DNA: TGTGCCACGTCTCTACGGTCGTCGTACAATGAGCAGTTCTTC
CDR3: CATSLRSSYNEQFF

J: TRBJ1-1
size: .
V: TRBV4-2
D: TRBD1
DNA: TGTGCCAGCAGCCCAACGGTCGGACAGGACACTGAAGCTTTCTTT
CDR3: CASSPTVGQDTEAFF

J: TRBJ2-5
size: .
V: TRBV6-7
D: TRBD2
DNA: TGTGCCAGCACCCTTAGCGGGAGGGGGGAGACCCAGTACTTC
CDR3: CASTLSGRGETQYF

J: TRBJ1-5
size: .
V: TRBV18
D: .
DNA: TGTGCCAGCTCACCAAACAGGGAGAATCAGCCCCAGCATTTT
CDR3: CASSPNRENQPQHF

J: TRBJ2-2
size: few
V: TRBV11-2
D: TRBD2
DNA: TGTGCCAGCAGCTTAGCCACTAGCGGGAACACCGGGGAGCTGTTTTTT
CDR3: CASSLATSGNTGELFF

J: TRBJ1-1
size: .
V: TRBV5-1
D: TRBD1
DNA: TGCGCCAGCAGCTTGGCGGGACAGGGGACCACTGAAGCTTTCTTT
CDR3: CASSLAGQGTTEAFF

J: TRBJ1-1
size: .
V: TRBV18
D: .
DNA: TGTGCCAGCTCACCAATGACAGCTAGAAACACTGAAGCTTTCTTT
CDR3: CASSPMTARNTEAFF

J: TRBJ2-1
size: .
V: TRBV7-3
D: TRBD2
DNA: TGTGCCAGCAGCTCCCGACTAGCGGGGTACAATGAGCAGTTCTTC
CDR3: CASSSRLAGYNEQFF

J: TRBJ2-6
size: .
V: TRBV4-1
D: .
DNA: TGCGCCAGCAGCCCGACGGGGACTGGGGCCAACGTCCTGACTTTC
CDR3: CASSPTGTGANVLTF

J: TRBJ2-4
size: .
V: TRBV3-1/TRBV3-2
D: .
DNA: TGTGCCAGCAGCCAAGAGTGGCTAGCCATGAACATTCAGTACTTC
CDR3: CASSQEWLAMNIQYF

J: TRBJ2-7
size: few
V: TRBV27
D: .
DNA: TGTGCCAGCAGGAAACCCACTTACCACAGGGACTCCTACGAGCAGTACTTC
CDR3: CASRKPTYHRDSYEQYF

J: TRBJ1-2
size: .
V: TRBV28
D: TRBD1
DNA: TGTGCCAGCAGTACCCCTCGACAGGGCGGCTATGGCTACACCTTC
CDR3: CASSTPRQGGYGYTF

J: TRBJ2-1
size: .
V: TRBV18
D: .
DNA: TGTGCCAGCTCACCCTGGGACTCTGAGTCTCCCTACAATGAGCAGTTCTTC
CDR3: CASSPWDSESPYNEQFF

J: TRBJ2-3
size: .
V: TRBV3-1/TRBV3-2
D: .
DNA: TGTGCCAGCAGCCAATACGCGTACAGCACAGATACGCAGTATTTT
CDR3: CASSQYAYSTDTQYF

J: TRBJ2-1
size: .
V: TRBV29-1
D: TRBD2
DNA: TGCAGCGTTGACACTTATGGGACTAGCGGAGGGGAGCAGTTCTTC
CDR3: CSVDTYGTSGGEQFF

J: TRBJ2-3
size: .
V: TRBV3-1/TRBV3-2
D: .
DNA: TGTGCCAGCAGCCAAGCCGGAGGCGGAGATACGCAGTATTTT
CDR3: CASSQAGGGDTQYF

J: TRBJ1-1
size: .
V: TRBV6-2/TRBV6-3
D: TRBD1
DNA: TGTGCCAGCAGTTTTCGACAGGGAGTGGGCACTGAAGCTTTCTTT
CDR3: CASSFRQGVGTEAFF

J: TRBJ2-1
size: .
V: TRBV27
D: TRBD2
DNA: TGTGCCAGCAGTTTTGGACTAGCGGGCAATGAGCAGTTCTTC
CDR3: CASSFGLAGNEQFF

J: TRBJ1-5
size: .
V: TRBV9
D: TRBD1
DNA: TGTGCCAGCAGCCCGGGGACAGATAGCAATCAGCCCCAGCATTTT
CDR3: CASSPGTDSNQPQHF

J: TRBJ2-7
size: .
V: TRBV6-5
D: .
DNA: TGTGCCAGCAGGCCAGGGTTTTCCTACGAGCAGTACTTC
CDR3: CASRPGFSYEQYF

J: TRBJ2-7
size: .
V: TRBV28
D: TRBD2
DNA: TGTGCCAGCAGTTCCCAGGGACTAGGTTCACTGTACGAGCAGTACTTC
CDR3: CASSSQGLGSLYEQYF

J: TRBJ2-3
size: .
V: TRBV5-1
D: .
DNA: TGCGCCAGCAGCTTGGGGTCAGGGAAAACAGATACGCAGTATTTT
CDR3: CASSLGSGKTDTQYF

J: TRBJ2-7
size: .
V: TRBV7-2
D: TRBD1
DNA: TGTGCCAGCAGCTTAGACGCCGGGGACAGGGTGGGCGAGCAGTACTTC
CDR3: CASSLDAGDRVGEQYF

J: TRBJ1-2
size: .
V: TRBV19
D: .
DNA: TGTGCCAGTAGTCGGGGGACGGTGGAGGGCTACACCTTC
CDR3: CASSRGTVEGYTF

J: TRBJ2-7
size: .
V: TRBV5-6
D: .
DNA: TGTGCCAGCAGATTCCGCGGGAAGAGCGACGAGCAGTACTTC
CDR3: CASRFRGKSDEQYF

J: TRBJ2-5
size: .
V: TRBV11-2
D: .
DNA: TGTGCCAGCAGCCACCGACCGGGTGAGGAGACCCAGTACTTC
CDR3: CASSHRPGEETQYF

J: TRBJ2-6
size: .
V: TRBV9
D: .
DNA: TGTGCCAGCAGCGTAGTCTCGGGGGCCAACGTCCTGACTTTC
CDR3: CASSVVSGANVLTF